The 14 T cell receptor beta chains reported below all come from one sample, sequenced in a study of cytomegalovirus exposure and HLA in healthy donors. The PCR made use of 60 Vbeta and 13 Jbeta primers. Sequencing was performed with immunoSEQ multiplex PCR; in TCRdb, only in-frame clones are kept and a portion is missing. The sample lists about 140,000 clones; approximately 79% were seen once. Sequenced sample: PBMCs. The origin of the receptors is a woman aged 25 to 45 in good health and CMV-seronegative.

J is TRBJ2-1 and V is TRBV27, with D perhaps TRBD1 (6 bases). Germline V lookup: CDR1 MNHEY, CDR2 SMNVEV (reference sequence). V lost 11 bases, J lost 3 bases, and 14 bases lay in between. The CDR3 sequence is 13 residues long. CDR3 nucleotides: TGTGCCTCGGGTTCAGGGGTCTACAATGAGCAGTTCTTC. Translating it yields CASGSGVYNEQFF.

This chain joins TRBV11-2 and TRBJ2-5, with 10 bases matching TRBD2. Germline CDR1 and CDR2: SGHAT and FQNNGV. V was pared by 5 bases and J by 0 bases, with 3 bases of the junction left unmatched. The CDR3 runs 15 residues. The DNA of the CDR3 is TGTGCCAGCAGCCTAGCGGGGGAGAACCAAGAGACCCAGTACTTC. Amino acid sequence: CASSLAGENQETQYF.

The J gene is TRBJ1-5, the V gene TRBV5-4; weak D call: TRBD1 (5 bases). Germline V gene data show CDR1 as SGHNT and CDR2 as YYREEE (reference sequence). V was shortened by 4 bases and J by 1 base, with 12 bases between the two germline ends. The CDR3 is made up of 15 amino acids. The CDR3 here is CASSAGRDSNQPQHF. Here the CDR3 DNA reads TGTGCCAGCAGCGCGGGACGGGACAGCAATCAGCCCCAGCATTTT.

This clone appeared a few times. The rearrangement links TRBV2 to TRBJ2-7, with D possibly being TRBD2 (6 bases). The V gene lost 8 bases and the J gene lost 2 bases, with 16 bases spanning the gap. From germline, CDR1 is SNHLY and CDR2 FYNNEI. This CDR3 has 14 residues. The CDR3 nucleotides are TGTGCCAGCCGAGCCCGGGACTTCCCCTACGAGCAGTACTTC. Translation gives CASRARDFPYEQYF.

Only a few counts were recorded for this clone. The chain is built from TRBV10-1 and TRBJ2-2, with 12 bases identical to TRBD2. This CDR3 contains 20 residues. V was clipped by 7 bases and J by 2 bases; unmatched bases: 17. Per the germline V gene, CDR1 is WNHNN and CDR2 is SYGVQD (reference sequence). The CDR3: CASILSRLLAGGLNTGELFF. The CDR3, as DNA: TGCGCCAGCATCCTCTCAAGATTACTAGCGGGAGGCCTAAACACCGGGGAGCTGTTTTTT.

This chain links TRBV19 with TRBJ1-2; D may be TRBD1 (6 bases). The CDR3 is made up of 12 amino acids. Germline V gives CDR1 LNHDA, CDR2 SQIVND (reference sequence). V lost 3 bases and J 4 bases, leaving 6 bases between the germline ends. CDR3 amino acids: CASSIRGYGYTF. DNA for the CDR3: TGTGCCAGTAGTATCAGGGGCTATGGCTACACCTTC.

The gene calls are TRBV19 and TRBJ1-1, with D unresolved. With 5 bases removed from V and 3 bases from J, the gap between germline ends came to 13 bases. The CDR3 sequence is 14 residues long. The germline CDR1 and CDR2 sequences are LNHDA and SQIVND (reference sequence). CDR3 nucleotide sequence: TGTGCCAGTAGTGCCCGGGGAAGGGACACTGAAGCTTTCTTT. Protein product: CASSARGRDTEAFF.

V and J are TRBV27 and TRBJ2-7; D call uncertain. V was clipped by 4 bases and J by 3 bases, with 13 bases between them. This CDR3 has 14 residues. Germline values: CDR1 MNHEY, CDR2 SMNVEV (reference sequence). The DNA of the CDR3 is TGTGCCAGCAGTTCACTTCCTCCGGGCTACGAGCAGTACTTC. This sequence encodes CASSSLPPGYEQYF.

The genes are TRBV9 and TRBJ2-2; 8 bases align to TRBD2. The J segment lost 6 bases and the V segment lost 0 bases, leaving 4 bases of the junction unmatched. Germline V CDR1 and CDR2: SGDLS, YYNGEE. The CDR3 runs to 15 residues. CDR3 coding DNA: TGTGCCAGCAGCGTAGAAGAAGCGGGAGCCGGGGAGCTGTTTTTT. Protein: CASSVEEAGAGELFF.

V and J are TRBV19 and TRBJ1-1; 7 bases are shared with TRBD1. This CDR3 contains 14 residues. V shed 4 bases, J shed 2 bases, and the junction held 4 bases outside the gene matches. Germline V gene data show CDR1 as LNHDA and CDR2 as SQIVND (reference sequence). As DNA, the CDR3 is TGTGCCAGTAGTAGGCGGGACAGCAACACTGAAGCTTTCTTT. Residues: CASSRRDSNTEAFF.

The DNA of the CDR3 is TGTGCCAGCAGTCACCGACAGGAGTCCTACGAGCAGTACTTC. Its translation: CASSHRQESYEQYF. The chain recombines TRBV6-5 with TRBJ2-7; D possibly corresponds to TRBD1 (6 bases). V lost 5 bases to trimming and J lost 1 base, with 12 bases between them. Germline V CDR1 and CDR2: MNHEY, SVGAGI. The CDR3 is 14 amino acids.

V is TRBV10-1 and J is TRBJ2-6, with D hard to call. Germline CDR1 is WNHNN and CDR2 is SYGVQD (reference sequence). The ends were cut back, 4 bases at V and 0 bases at J, with 7 bases in the middle. This CDR3 contains 15 residues. CDR3: CASSGQSSGANVLTF. The CDR3 DNA is TGCGCCAGCAGTGGACAATCCTCTGGGGCCAACGTCCTGACTTTC.

This clone was observed a single time. This rearrangement joins TRBV10-1 to TRBJ2-3; 10 nucleotides agree with TRBD2. This CDR3 is 17 amino acids long. The V gene end was trimmed by 1 base and the J gene end by 4 bases; junction bases not matched to a gene: 8. CDR1 WNHNN and CDR2 SYGVQD come from the germline V gene (reference sequence). The CDR3 region is CASSELPSGRGADTQYF. CDR3 sequence (DNA): TGCGCCAGCAGTGAGTTACCTAGCGGGAGAGGGGCAGATACGCAGTATTTT.

This sequence joins TRBV5-6 and TRBJ1-2; 7 bases are a match to TRBD1. This CDR3 spans 14 amino acids. Germline CDR1 reads SGHDT; CDR2 reads YYEEEE. V lost 4 bases to trimming and J lost 4 bases; unmatched junction nucleotides: 7. The chain's CDR3 is CASSLPGQSYGYTF. CDR3 nucleotide sequence: TGTGCCAGCAGCCTACCGGGACAGTCCTATGGCTACACCTTC.